The 31 T cell receptor beta chains reported below all come from one sample, sequenced in a study of blood T cell repertoires in COVID-19. Sequencing used immunoSEQ multiplex PCR; TCRdb keeps in-frame clones, though not all of them. This table has about 190,000 clones, approximately 84% appearing once. Sequencing was performed on PBMCs or T cells enriched from blood (not recorded which). The source is a woman under 40 who had recovered from COVID-19.

CDR3 residues: CASSLFGQTSNQPQHF. CDR3 bases: TGTGCCAGCAGTTTATTTGGACAGACTAGCAATCAGCCCCAGCATTTT. The chain carries TRBV28 and TRBJ1-5; a possible D gene is TRBD1 (6 bases). The CDR3 has 16 residues. Germline CDR1 and CDR2: MDHEN and SYDVKM. V gave up 1 base and J gave up 0 bases, with 10 bases separating them. The full variable domain, in which reference TRBV28 and TRBJ1-5 provide the parts outside the CDR3, is DVKVTQSSRYLVKRTGEKVFLECVQDMDHENMFWYRQDPGLGLRLIYFSYDVKMKEKGDIPEGYSVSREKKERFSLILESASTNQTSMYLCASSLFGQTSNQPQHFGDGTRLSIL.

The chain is built from TRBV28 and TRBJ1-2; D may be TRBD1 (6 bases). Trimming left V 3 bases short and J 8 bases short, with 10 bases between. Germline V gene data show CDR1 as MDHEN and CDR2 as SYDVKM. This CDR3 has 12 residues. The CDR3 sequence: CASSFGGLGYTF. CDR3 DNA sequence: TGTGCCAGCAGTTTTGGGGGCTTAGGCTACACCTTC.

The rearrangement links TRBV28 to TRBJ2-5; weak D call: TRBD1 (5 bases). Deletions cut 7 bases from V and 3 bases from J, with 18 bases between. Germline lookup yields CDR1 MDHEN and CDR2 SYDVKM. The CDR3 contains 15 residues. CDR3 sequence (DNA): TGTGCCAGCACCCTCTGGACATCCAGGGAAGAGACCCAGTACTTC. It is translated as CASTLWTSREETQYF. Full variable domain (rest looked up from reference TRBV28 and TRBJ2-5): DVKVTQSSRYLVKRTGEKVFLECVQDMDHENMFWYRQDPGLGLRLIYFSYDVKMKEKGDIPEGYSVSREKKERFSLILESASTNQTSMYLCASTLWTSREETQYFGPGTRLLVL.

V is TRBV29-1 and J is TRBJ2-1; 10 bases map to TRBD2. Unmatched junction bases numbered 8, after V lost 2 bases and J lost 4 bases. CDR3 length: 16 residues. From germline, CDR1 is SQVTM and CDR2 ANQGSEA. Here the CDR3 reads CSVEPGLADSYNEQFF. The DNA for the CDR3 is TGCAGCGTTGAACCCGGACTAGCGGATTCTTACAATGAGCAGTTCTTC.

CDR3 nucleotides: TGCGCCAGCAGCGCGGGACTAGCGGGAGTTATCTATGAGCAGTTCTTC. Its protein product is CASSAGLAGVIYEQFF. The rearrangement links TRBV5-1 to TRBJ2-1; TRBD2 matches at 14 bases. The CDR3 runs to 16 residues. V shed 4 bases and J 8 bases; nucleotides not matched to a gene: 8. CDR1 and CDR2 (germline): SGHRS, YFSETQ.

The CDR3 sequence is CASSPGAGGAFF. CDR3 in DNA: TGTGCCAGCAGTCCCGGAGCGGGGGGGGCTTTCTTT. The chain couples TRBV12-3 or TRBV12-4 to TRBJ1-1, with a weak D call TRBD1 (5 bases). Trimming cost V 5 bases and J 11 bases, with 15 bases left between them. The CDR3 contains 12 residues.

DNA of the CDR3: TGTGCCAGCAGTTTATTGAAGGGGGGGGAGACTGAAGCTTTCTTT. Amino acid sequence: CASSLLKGGETEAFF. This chain links TRBV28 with TRBJ1-1; D is perhaps TRBD1 (6 bases). Germline CDR1 reads MDHEN; CDR2 reads SYDVKM. The V and J ends lost 1 base and 5 bases respectively, with 14 bases between them. The CDR3 is 15 amino acids.

The V and J genes are TRBV19 and TRBJ2-2; 7 bases map to TRBD1. Germline V gene lookup returns CDR1 LNHDA and CDR2 SQIVND (reference sequence). This CDR3 has 16 amino acids. The V gene end was trimmed by 5 bases and the J gene end by 1 base; junction bases not matched to a gene: 7. The CDR3 DNA sequence: TGTGCCAGTAGTTCAGATCGGACAGGGAACACCGGGGAGCTGTTTTTT. Translation: CASSSDRTGNTGELFF.

The chain couples TRBV28 to TRBJ1-2, with TRBD1 as a possible D gene (6 bases). The germline V and J ends were trimmed by 6 bases and 4 bases, with 12 bases remaining between them. The CDR3 totals 13 residues. Germline CDR1 is MDHEN and CDR2 is SYDVKM. The CDR3 sequence: CASSRTGSYGYTF. DNA for the CDR3: TGTGCCAGCAGCCGCACAGGGTCCTATGGCTACACCTTC.

The V call is TRBV24-1, the J call TRBJ1-5, with 10 bases lining up with TRBD1. Trimming cost V 3 bases and J 4 bases; bases outside gene matches: 5. This CDR3 has 16 amino acids. The germline V gene encodes CDR1 KGHDR and CDR2 SFDVKD. CDR3 coding DNA: TGTGCCACCAGTGATGACCTGGGACAGGGGAATCAGCCCCAGCATTTT. It encodes CATSDDLGQGNQPQHF.

The chain joins TRBV28 to TRBJ1-4, with 10 nucleotides matching TRBD1. Trimming removed 5 bases from V and 7 bases from J; junction bases left unmatched: 7. Germline lookup yields CDR1 MDHEN and CDR2 SYDVKM. The CDR3 runs 15 residues. CDR3 bases: TGTGCCAGCAGTCTGAGGACAGGGGGTATTGAAAAACTGTTTTTT. Translation: CASSLRTGGIEKLFF.

CDR3: CASSSSGTVQETQYF. CDR3 nucleotides: TGTGCCAGCAGCTCGTCAGGCACTGTCCAAGAGACCCAGTACTTC. The chain carries TRBV5-5 and TRBJ2-5; D ambiguous. V dropped 3 bases and J dropped 1 base, with 13 bases sitting between them. This CDR3 has 15 amino acids. Germline V gives CDR1 SGHKS, CDR2 YYEKEE (reference sequence).

The V and J genes are TRBV4-1 and TRBJ1-2, with D hard to call. V lost 0 bases and J lost 8, with 10 bases in between. The CDR3 extends over 13 amino acids. Germline CDR1 MGHRA, CDR2 YSYEKL. This CDR3 is CASSQDLKRGYTF. The DNA of the CDR3 is TGCGCCAGCAGCCAAGATTTAAAACGGGGCTACACCTTC.

The gene calls are TRBV27 and TRBJ2-1, with 14 bases identical to TRBD2. The CDR3 runs to 16 residues. Trimming cost V 5 bases and J 6 bases; bases outside gene matches: 6. Per the germline V gene, CDR1 is MNHEY and CDR2 is SMNVEV (reference sequence). CDR3 amino acids: CASSTRLAGGTNEQFF. CDR3 nucleotide sequence: TGTGCCAGCAGTACCCGACTAGCGGGAGGGACCAATGAGCAGTTCTTC.

The genes are TRBV2 and TRBJ2-6; 16 bases are a match to TRBD2. The V gene end was trimmed by 6 bases and the J gene end by 0 bases; junction bases not matched to a gene: 11. The CDR3 is 21 amino acids. Germline V lookup: CDR1 SNHLY, CDR2 FYNNEI. The CDR3 DNA follows: TGTGCCAGCAGAATGGGACTAGCGGGAGGGTACGTCTCCTCTGGGGCCAACGTCCTGACTTTC. This gives the protein CASRMGLAGGYVSSGANVLTF.

The chain recombines TRBV7-8 with TRBJ2-2, with D possibly being TRBD1 (6 bases). Per germline, CDR1 SGHVS and CDR2 FQNEAQ. The V end lost 7 bases, the J end lost 2 bases, and 11 bases lay between the germline ends. This CDR3 has 14 residues. Here the CDR3 DNA reads TGTGCCAGCAAACAGACAGGAAACACCGGGGAGCTGTTTTTT. Its translation is CASKQTGNTGELFF.

This rearrangement joins TRBV5-4 to TRBJ1-1; no clear D gene. The V gene lost 0 bases and the J gene lost 2 bases, with 11 bases spanning the gap. Germline lookup yields CDR1 SGHNT and CDR2 YYREEE (reference sequence). The CDR3 is 15 residues long. DNA of the CDR3: TGTGCCAGCAGCTTGGAAAGGACTTTTAACACTGAAGCTTTCTTT. Its protein product is CASSLERTFNTEAFF. Full variable domain (rest looked up from reference TRBV5-4 and TRBJ1-1): ETGVTQSPTHLIKTRGQQVTLRCSSQSGHNTVSWYQQALGQGPQFIFQYYREEENGRGNFPPRFSGLQFPNYSSELNVNALELDDSALYLCASSLERTFNTEAFFGQGTRLTVV.

J is TRBJ2-1 and V is TRBV6-2 or TRBV6-3, with 9 positions matching TRBD1. Per germline, CDR1 MNHEY and CDR2 SVGEGT. CDR3 length: 17 amino acids. The V gene end was trimmed by 6 bases and the J gene end by 5 bases; junction bases not matched to a gene: 14. The CDR3 DNA reads as TGTGCCAGCAGCTTTTCACCCCCGGGACAGGGAAACAATGAGCAGTTCTTC. It translates to CASSFSPPGQGNNEQFF.

This chain links TRBV5-5 with TRBJ1-2, with 10 bases matching TRBD1. Per germline, CDR1 SGHKS and CDR2 YYEKEE (reference sequence). The CDR3 totals 15 residues. The V segment lost 7 bases and the J segment 4 bases; nucleotides outside the gene matches: 10. In nucleotides, the CDR3 is TGTGCCAGCTTCCCCACCGGGACAGGGGTCTATGGCTACACCTTC. Translation: CASFPTGTGVYGYTF.

The V gene is TRBV12-3 or TRBV12-4, the J gene TRBJ1-2, with TRBD1 identical over 8 bases. The V gene end was trimmed by 5 bases and the J gene end by 7 bases; junction bases not matched to a gene: 3. The CDR3 sequence is 12 residues long. The CDR3 is CASSPGTGGYTF. The CDR3 DNA is TGTGCCAGCAGTCCTGGGACAGGTGGCTACACCTTC.

This chain uses TRBV6-5 with TRBJ2-7, with D perhaps TRBD1 (6 bases). There are 13 residues in the CDR3. Germline assignment: CDR1 MNHEY and CDR2 SVGAGI. The V gene lost 5 bases and the J gene lost 6 bases, with 14 bases spanning the gap. The CDR3 protein is CASSMDQGTEQYF. Here the CDR3 DNA reads TGTGCCAGCAGTATGGACCAGGGGACCGAGCAGTACTTC.

This clone was picked up a small number of times. The chain employs TRBV4-1 and TRBJ1-5, with 9 bases identical to TRBD1. The CDR3 covers 16 residues. Germline V gene sequence: CDR1 MGHRA, CDR2 YSYEKL. The V segment lost 0 bases and the J segment 5 bases; nucleotides outside the gene matches: 5. The DNA for the CDR3 is TGCGCCAGCAGCCAAGATCGCACAGGGGGCTATCAGCCCCAGCATTTT. It encodes CASSQDRTGGYQPQHF.

The chain recombines TRBV27 with TRBJ1-3; no definite D call. The CDR3 runs 16 residues. Germline V CDR1 and CDR2: MNHEY, SMNVEV (reference sequence). The V end lost 5 bases, the J end lost 4 bases, and 18 bases lay between the germline ends. This chain's CDR3 is CASSPRGGPAGNTIYF. The CDR3 DNA follows: TGTGCCAGCAGTCCTCGGGGAGGGCCGGCGGGAAACACCATATATTTT.

The V gene is TRBV28, the J gene TRBJ1-1, with D possibly matching TRBD1 (6 bases). The CDR3 is 13 amino acids. Germline V lookup: CDR1 MDHEN, CDR2 SYDVKM. V was cut by 4 bases and J by 8 bases, with 14 bases left in between. CDR3 residues: CASSSTPGTEAFF. As DNA, the CDR3 is TGTGCCAGCAGTTCAACCCCCGGGACAGAAGCTTTCTTT.

This clone turned up a few times. The chain couples TRBV9 to TRBJ2-7; 11 bases map to TRBD2. The CDR3 contains 15 residues. V gave up 2 bases and J gave up 6 bases; unmatched junction bases: 7. Germline V lookup: CDR1 SGDLS, CDR2 YYNGEE. The CDR3 nucleotides read TGTGCCAGCAGCGTCACGGGACTAGCGGAGTCCGAGCAGTACTTC. It translates to CASSVTGLAESEQYF.

This clone was counted a single time. The CDR3 spells CASSSSGVGELFF. The CDR3 DNA reads as TGTGCCAGCAGTTCTAGCGGGGTGGGGGAGCTGTTTTTT. This chain links TRBV28 with TRBJ2-2, with 9 bases aligning to TRBD2. Trimming cost V 4 bases and J 8 bases; bases outside gene matches: 2. Germline assignment: CDR1 MDHEN and CDR2 SYDVKM. This CDR3 comprises 13 residues.

The genes are TRBV11-1 and TRBJ2-3; D is possibly TRBD1 (7 bases). The CDR3 sequence is 15 residues long. V was trimmed by 2 bases and J by 3 bases, leaving 12 bases between them. Germline CDR1 and CDR2: SGHAT and FQDESV (reference sequence). CDR3 sequence (DNA): TGTGCCAGCAGCTTAATGACAGGGAGGACAGATACGCAGTATTTT. Its protein is CASSLMTGRTDTQYF.

The J gene is TRBJ2-6, the V gene TRBV2, with D hard to call. Between the trimmed V and J ends, which lost 4 bases and 0 bases, there was a span of 10 bases. CDR3 size: 16 residues. Germline V gene sequence: CDR1 SNHLY, CDR2 FYNNEI. The DNA for the CDR3 is TGTGCCAGCAGTGCCGGTTTGAGCTCTGGGGCCAACGTCCTGACTTTC. Protein sequence: CASSAGLSSGANVLTF.

The CDR3 region is CASSPGLAAPQETQYF. DNA of the CDR3: TGTGCCAGCAGCCCGGGACTAGCGGCGCCCCAAGAGACCCAGTACTTC. This chain joins TRBV5-4 and TRBJ2-5, with 11 bases matching TRBD2. Unmatched junction bases numbered 6, after V lost 4 bases and J lost 1 base. Germline V lookup: CDR1 SGHNT, CDR2 YYREEE (reference sequence). CDR3 length: 16 amino acids.

The rearrangement uses TRBV6-5 and TRBJ1-2; D remains ambiguous. This CDR3 contains 12 residues. V was cut by 5 bases and J by 7 bases, with 11 bases left in between. Germline V gene data show CDR1 as MNHEY and CDR2 as SVGAGI. The CDR3 protein is CASSRPSGGYTF. Here the CDR3 DNA reads TGTGCCAGCAGTCGGCCCTCGGGTGGCTACACCTTC.

The chain uses TRBV5-1 and TRBJ1-2, with a weak D call TRBD1 (6 bases). Trimming stripped 0 bases from V and 8 bases from J, with 17 bases between. Germline lookup yields CDR1 SGHRS and CDR2 YFSETQ. There are 15 residues in the CDR3. The CDR3 nucleotides read TGCGCCAGCAGCTTGGCCGGGACACGGTCGGAGGGCTACACCTTC. This encodes CASSLAGTRSEGYTF.